These 4 T cell receptor beta chains originate from one sample sequenced in a study of blood T cell repertoires in COVID-19. Here immunoSEQ multiplex PCR was the method, and the copy in TCRdb shows in-frame clones only, minus some. The table includes approximately 210,000 clones, approximately 91% detected once. The sample consisted of peripheral blood. Receptors were obtained from a woman aged 40 to 50 with acute or convalescent COVID-19.

This clone has more than one count but fewer than ten. The rearrangement uses TRBV19 and TRBJ1-3; D not certain. The germline V gene has CDR1 LNHDA and CDR2 SQIVND (reference sequence). Trimming took 2 bases from V and 4 from J, leaving 6 bases between them. The CDR3 covers 13 residues. The CDR3 reads CASSIWSGNTIYF. The CDR3 DNA reads as TGTGCCAGTAGTATATGGAGCGGAAACACCATATATTTT.

This chain uses TRBV29-1 with TRBJ1-2; D not resolved. The germline V gene encodes CDR1 SQVTM and CDR2 ANQGSEA. The CDR3 is made up of 13 amino acids. Trimming took off 4 bases at V and 4 bases at J, with 13 bases between the two ends. The CDR3 nucleotides read TGCAGCGTTGTGGCAGTCTTACCCTATGGCTACACCTTC. Its translation: CSVVAVLPYGYTF.

V is TRBV19 and J is TRBJ1-1; unclear D gene. The CDR3 is made up of 13 amino acids. With 7 bases removed from V and 6 bases from J, the gap between germline ends came to 15 bases. Germline V gene sequence: CDR1 LNHDA, CDR2 SQIVND (reference sequence). Written as DNA, the CDR3 is TGTGCCAGTAACCAAAGAGGGTATGCTGAAGCTTTCTTT. Encoded protein: CASNQRGYAEAFF.

V gene TRBV5-1 combines with J gene TRBJ2-2; a weak D match, TRBD2 (6 bases). The CDR3 is 12 amino acids. Trimming left V 5 bases short and J 4 bases short, with 6 bases between. Germline loops: CDR1 SGHRS, CDR2 YFSETQ. DNA of the CDR3: TGCGCCAGCAGTAGCGGCACCGGGGAGCTGTTTTTT. Residues: CASSSGTGELFF.